This T cell receptor (beta chain) was obtained from a study of blood T cell repertoires in COVID-19 (dated by TCRdb to the early 2020s). Concerning the study at large: Samples from collaborators originated in the United States, Italy and Spain and spanned both the acute and convalescent phases of COVID-19. The material from the prospective study consisted of cDNA or gDNA derived from T cells, B-cell-depleted T cells, or PBMCs. Deeply sampled blood TCRbeta repertoires from subjects exposed to, actively infected with, or recovered from COVID-19 were included in the dataset. A freely available public database, intended as a resource for researchers studying the immune response to SARS-CoV-2, is where the repertoires were released. The samples were drawn from the first 160 participants of the ongoing ImmuneRACE study and from 1,254 subjects provided by 6 global collaborators. A de-identified subject ID, COVID-19 status, age in years and sex were almost always included in the sample metadata. Where HLA class I and class II types were available, the types were taken from metadata supplied by the sample provider, not from assay-based typing. General study outcomes and caveats: How much clinical and demographic metadata was included differed by source and by participant, and the metadata was provided uncurated.

Inclusive of the bounding cysteine and phenylalanine, the CDR3 is 16 residues long. Only the CDR3 region is kept as DNA, spanning 48 bases read in frame from base 1. CDR1 SGHNT and CDR2 YYREEE were looked up in the germline V gene (reference sequence). Trimming costs V 4 bases and J 6 bases, and their ends lie 19 bases apart. Each collaborating institution followed its own protocols to collect whole blood in K2EDTA tubes. For TCRbeta analysis, collaborators shipped samples as frozen whole blood, isolated PBMCs, or DNA extracted from either of those sample types. About this clone itself: The antigen this receptor binds is unknown. The input lacks base qualities; no much larger clone sits a single base away.

TCRbeta CDR3 regions were amplified from genomic DNA using the immunoSEQ Assay, a bias-controlled multiplex PCR. Under the source paper's analysis protocol: The number of nucleated cells in each sample was estimated from the amplification of reference gene primers within the assay. Sequence reads were collapsed and filtered to measure the absolute abundance of every unique TCRbeta CDR3 rearrangement. Productive Simpson clonality was computed per sample as the square root of Simpson's diversity index over productive rearrangements. TCRdb stores this immuneACCESS table with in-frame sequences only. Part of the clones is absent; in the studies checked, under half of the shortfall reflects unresolved V genes, and no reason is known for the rest. D and trimming come from the DNA, and the V and J calls and clone size come from that table. The sample table shows roughly 34,000 clones, and 60% to 80% are seen once. The top ten constitute roughly 15% of the sample.

The source material was peripheral blood. The clonotype comes from a man older than 75 with active or convalescent COVID-19. The rearranged chain carries TRBV5-4 and TRBJ2-2; TRBD2 could be the D gene, as 5 bases match. The nucleotide sequence is given as TGTGCCAGCAGCCCGGCGAACGGGATTAGTGCCGGGGAGCTGTTTTTT. It encodes CASSPANGISAGELFF. The variable domain in full, with residues beyond the CDR3 obtained from the reference TRBV5-4 and TRBJ2-2 genes, is ETGVTQSPTHLIKTRGQQVTLRCSSQSGHNTVSWYQQALGQGPQFIFQYYREEENGRGNFPPRFSGLQFPNYSSELNVNALELDDSALYLCASSPANGISAGELFFGEGSRLTVL.